This T cell receptor (beta chain) originates from a study of identical twins. Template switching created a universal primer site, and the cDNA included unique molecular identifiers. TCRdb re-called the 5' RACE reads with MiXCR, one entry per CDR3 protein. Of about 730,000 distinct CDR3 sequences in the sample, around 20% were seen once. Trimming shortened V by 5 bases and J by 3 bases, and 20 bases separated the two germline ends. CDR1 SEHNR and CDR2 FQNEAQ come from the germline V gene (reference sequence). The CDR3 contains 17 residues. Separately, the same data were catalogued under a study of T cells expressing NK-cell markers. That study adds: According to the study, TCR beta repertoires originated from sorted CD3+CD56+NKG2C+, CD3+CD56+NKG2C- and CD3+CD56-NKG2C+ T cells. An anti-gamma-delta TCR antibody was added in several experiments. It restricted sorting to alpha-beta TCR-expressing T cells. HCMV specificity of the expanded NKG2C+ T cell clones stayed unclear.

V is TRBV7-9 and J is TRBJ2-1; D gene uncertain. This clonotype was obtained from a woman aged 18 to 35 in good health. The sample was PBMCs. The DNA for the CDR3 is TGTGCCAGCAGCCCCCGAGGTTCAGGTTACTACTACAATGAGCAGTTCTTC. Translation gives CASSPRGSGYYYNEQFF.